This T cell receptor beta chain was obtained from a study of blood T cell repertoires in COVID-19. The method was immunoSEQ multiplex PCR; TCRdb's version includes in-frame clones alone and lacks a portion of them. The repertoire includes about 160,000 clones, about four fifths of them detected once, and roughly 3.5% sits in the top ten. V lost 7 bases and J lost 0, with 18 bases in between. Germline loops: CDR1 SNHLY, CDR2 FYNNEI. This CDR3 has 17 amino acids. The chain couples TRBV2 to TRBJ1-4; D remains unclear. The sequenced material came from PBMCs or T cells enriched from blood (not recorded which). The receptor was isolated from a woman aged 55-69 years who had recovered from COVID-19. The CDR3 here is CASIVVPPVSTNEKLFF. The CDR3 DNA sequence: TGTGCCAGCATTGTGGTCCCCCCGGTCTCAACTAATGAAAAACTGTTTTTT.